This entry is about one T cell receptor beta chain. Its antigen is undetermined. This sample stems from a study of shared clonotypes between healthy human individuals. About the study: Donors were a couple of women and a few men aged 18 to 49. Points from the study as a whole: Clonotype sharing among donors was thought likely to change with sequencing depth.

Assay execution took place at the deep level. This table comes from immunoSEQ multiplex PCR, and its TCRdb copy is limited to in-frame clones, with some not included. Of around 480,000 clones in the sample, 75% to 80% were seen once. The CDR3 totals 17 residues. Trimming at V came to 2 bases and at J to 2 bases, leaving 6 bases not matched to a gene. Germline V gene data show CDR1 as SGHTA and CDR2 as FQGNSA. The sequencing input was PBMCs. This clonotype was sampled from a woman in her 40s in good health. Some clones in this sample may be carry-over from other donors' samples. V and J are TRBV7-2 and TRBJ2-1, with TRBD2 matching over 10 bases. CDR3 protein: CASSLRDLAGAYNEQFF. The CDR3 coding sequence is TGTGCCAGCAGCTTAAGGGATCTAGCGGGAGCCTACAATGAGCAGTTCTTC.